The 26 T cell receptor beta chains in this list originate from one sample, sequenced in a study of radiation and T cells in renal cell carcinoma. Time point defined: baseline pretreatment blood. Treatment denoted: 15 Gy SBRT to primary tumor, nephrectomy 4 weeks later. Assay: immunoSEQ multiplex PCR; the TCRdb copy retains only in-frame clones and omits some. The sample records approximately 120,000 clones, 82% being singletons. Sequences were derived from blood, sampled from a patient whose treatment included radiotherapy and nephrectomy. These receptors were collected from a woman in her sixties or seventies with renal cell carcinoma.

Here the CDR3 reads CASRGQGSFAYF. Here the CDR3 DNA reads TGTGCCAGCAGAGGACAGGGGTCGTTTGCGTACTTC. This chain links TRBV6-5 with TRBJ2-4; the match to TRBD1 covers 9 bases. Germline V gene data show CDR1 as MNHEY and CDR2 as SVGAGI. J lost 15 bases, V lost 6 bases, and 9 bases had no gene match. This CDR3 has 12 residues.

J is TRBJ1-2 and V is TRBV18; no reliable D call. CDR3 size: 15 residues. The germline V and J ends were trimmed by 0 bases and 4 bases, with 12 bases remaining between them. CDR1 KGHSH and CDR2 LQKENI come from the germline V gene. The CDR3 DNA sequence: TGTGCCAGCTCACCACCGATAGGCGGCGTCTATGGCTACACCTTC. Translation: CASSPPIGGVYGYTF.

This clone was recorded once. The rearrangement uses TRBV6-5 and TRBJ1-2; no clear D gene. Trimming took 4 bases from V and 2 from J, leaving 11 bases between them. This CDR3 comprises 14 residues. Germline V gene data show CDR1 as MNHEY and CDR2 as SVGAGI. The CDR3 region has the DNA TGTGCCAGCAGTTCAAATCTGGGGAACTATGGCTACACCTTC. Its translation: CASSSNLGNYGYTF.

The chain links TRBV6-1 to TRBJ1-1; a possible D gene is TRBD1 (6 bases). This CDR3 region has 14 residues. V was shortened by 10 bases and J by 0 bases, with 15 bases between the two germline ends. CDR1 is MNHNS, CDR2 SASEGT, per germline. The CDR3 region is CATTSTGMNTEAFF. CDR3 DNA sequence: TGTGCCACCACGTCTACAGGGATGAACACTGAAGCTTTCTTT.

In DNA form, the CDR3 reads TGCGCCAGCAGTCCTCAGGGGTCGGGGGCCAACGTCCTGACTTTC. The encoded protein is CASSPQGSGANVLTF. V and J are TRBV5-1 and TRBJ2-6; D perhaps matches TRBD1 (6 bases). V was trimmed by 5 bases and J by 4 bases, leaving 13 bases between them. The CDR3 length is 15 residues. Germline V gives CDR1 SGHRS, CDR2 YFSETQ.

The rearrangement joins TRBV10-1 to TRBJ2-7; the D is unclear. The germline V gene has CDR1 WNHNN and CDR2 SYGVQD (reference sequence). This CDR3 has 11 residues. Trimming pared 2 bases from V and 2 bases from J, leaving 1 base between. The CDR3 protein is CASSETYEQYF. The CDR3 bases are TGCGCCAGCAGTGAGACCTACGAGCAGTACTTC.

CDR3 region: CAWRRVTGRNEQFF. For the CDR3, the DNA is TGTGCCTGGAGAAGGGTGACAGGGAGGAATGAGCAGTTCTTC. The chain recombines TRBV30 with TRBJ2-1; TRBD1 might be the D (7 bases). The CDR3 contains 14 residues. V was clipped by 3 bases and J by 7 bases, with 16 bases between them. Germline-derived CDR1 and CDR2 are GTSNPN and SVGIG (reference sequence).

This clone has just a few counts. CDR3 residues: CASRGTNYGYTF. The CDR3 region has the DNA TGTGCCAGCAGGGGAACCAACTATGGCTACACCTTC. The chain carries TRBV2 and TRBJ1-2; no firm D call. This CDR3 contains 12 residues. V was trimmed by 6 bases and J by 2 bases, leaving 7 bases between them. Germline CDR1 and CDR2: SNHLY and FYNNEI.

V gene TRBV4-2 combines with J gene TRBJ2-7; D is possibly TRBD1 (5 bases). The germline V gene encodes CDR1 LGHNA and CDR2 YNFKEQ. V lost 2 bases and J lost 1, with 9 bases in between. CDR3 length: 14 amino acids. This CDR3 is CASSQFAGSYEQYF. The CDR3 region has the DNA TGTGCCAGCAGCCAATTTGCAGGGTCCTACGAGCAGTACTTC.

This chain joins TRBV27 and TRBJ1-1, with 10 bases aligning to TRBD1. The trim removed 6 bases at V and 0 bases at J, leaving 7 bases unmatched. CDR1 is MNHEY, CDR2 SMNVEV, per germline (reference sequence). The CDR3 has 16 residues. The CDR3 reads CASSPGQGPLNTEAFF. In nucleotides, the CDR3 is TGTGCCAGCAGCCCGGGACAGGGGCCCCTGAACACTGAAGCTTTCTTT.

The sample holds a few counts of this clone. The chain has TRBV6-1 and TRBJ1-5, with TRBD1 as a possible D gene (5 bases). The length of the CDR3 is 21 residues. V was cut by 1 base and J by 6 bases, with 31 bases left in between. Looked up from germline, CDR1 is MNHNS and CDR2 is SASEGT. The CDR3 reads CASSEGVGKGPFVGLRQPQHF. The CDR3 DNA is TGTGCCAGCAGTGAAGGGGTTGGAAAGGGGCCCTTTGTTGGACTTCGTCAGCCCCAGCATTTT.

J is TRBJ1-3 and V is TRBV9; tentatively, D is TRBD1 (6 bases). Germline V gene lookup returns CDR1 SGDLS and CDR2 YYNGEE. Trimming pared 0 bases from V and 1 base from J, leaving 14 bases between. This CDR3 comprises 17 residues. The chain's CDR3 is CASSVASSGVSGNTIYF. The CDR3 coding sequence is TGTGCCAGCAGCGTAGCCTCGTCAGGGGTTTCTGGAAACACCATATATTTT.

V and J are TRBV25-1 and TRBJ1-6, with 8 bases that match TRBD1. The CDR3 has 15 amino acids. With 4 bases clipped from V and 7 bases from J, the junction kept 6 bases outside the gene matches. The germline CDR1 and CDR2 sequences are MGHDK and SYGVNS. CDR3 nucleotide sequence: TGTGCCAGCAGTGCCCCAGGGGGCAGGAATTCACCCCTCCACTTT. Its protein product is CASSAPGGRNSPLHF.

This clone has just a few counts. The genes are TRBV19 and TRBJ1-5; D is uncertain. CDR3 length: 13 amino acids. Germline V CDR1 and CDR2: LNHDA, SQIVND (reference sequence). The V gene lost 0 bases and the J gene lost 8 bases, with 8 bases spanning the gap. CDR3 region: CASSIDPHKPQHF. The CDR3 DNA reads TGTGCCAGTAGTATAGACCCCCACAAGCCCCAGCATTTT.

This chain connects TRBV2 to TRBJ2-3, with D tentatively TRBD1 (6 bases). V was pared by 1 base and J by 0 bases, with 17 bases between. In germline, CDR1 is SNHLY, CDR2 FYNNEI. There are 18 residues in the CDR3. CDR3 residues: CASSEGGPRTPSTDTQYF. CDR3 DNA sequence: TGTGCCAGCAGTGAAGGGGGGCCCCGAACCCCTAGCACAGATACGCAGTATTTT.

The J gene is TRBJ2-7, the V gene TRBV18, with D hard to call. The ends were cut back, 1 base at V and 7 bases at J, with 8 bases in the middle. The germline V gene encodes CDR1 KGHSH and CDR2 LQKENI. The CDR3 extends over 12 amino acids. CDR3 nucleotides: TGTGCCAGCTCACCACAGGGCCAGGAGCAGTACTTC. Protein product: CASSPQGQEQYF.

The chain is built from TRBV7-9 and TRBJ2-7; D remains ambiguous. Per germline, CDR1 SEHNR and CDR2 FQNEAQ (reference sequence). This CDR3 spans 14 amino acids. V dropped 3 bases and J dropped 2 bases, with 11 bases sitting between them. Here the CDR3 DNA reads TGTGCCAGCAGCTTTGGGTCCAGGACCTACGAGCAGTACTTC. Encoded protein: CASSFGSRTYEQYF. Using reference TRBV7-9 and TRBJ2-7 for the parts outside the CDR3, the full variable domain is DTGVSQNPRHKITKRGQNVTFRCDPISEHNRLYWYRQTLGQGPEFLTYFQNEAQLEKSRLLSDRFSAERPKGSFSTLEIQRTEQGDSAMYLCASSFGSRTYEQYFGPGTRLTVT.

This clone was counted once. This rearrangement joins TRBV19 to TRBJ1-5; D remains unclear. Germline-derived CDR1 and CDR2 are LNHDA and SQIVND (reference sequence). The V end was cut by 3 bases, the J end by 0 bases, with 15 bases between. CDR3 length: 17 amino acids. CDR3 region: CASSIQASLYSNQPQHF. The CDR3 nucleotides read TGTGCCAGTAGTATTCAGGCCAGCCTCTATAGCAATCAGCCCCAGCATTTT.

The chain employs TRBV7-6 and TRBJ1-2, with 9 bases that match TRBD1. With V trimmed by 10 bases and J by 8 bases, 11 bases remained unmatched. Germline V gene sequence: CDR1 SGHVS, CDR2 FNYEAQ. There are 13 residues in the CDR3. The CDR3 region has the DNA TGTGCCATATCGCCGGGACAGGGTTACGGCTACACCTTC. Encoded protein: CAISPGQGYGYTF. The entire variable domain, with the rest obtained from reference TRBV7-6 and TRBJ1-2, is as follows: GAGVSQSPRYKVTKRGQDVALRCDPISGHVSLYWYRQALGQGPEFLTYFNYEAQQDKSGLPNDRFSAERPEGSISTLTIQRTEQRDSAMYRCAISPGQGYGYTFGSGTRLTVV.

This clone was found a few times. The CDR3, as DNA: TGTGCCAGCAGCCCGAAGATCGGGAAGTTGGACACTGAAGCTTTCTTT. The encoded protein is CASSPKIGKLDTEAFF. The J gene is TRBJ1-1, the V gene TRBV5-5; D ambiguous. From germline, CDR1 is SGHKS and CDR2 YYEKEE (reference sequence). Trimming removed 4 bases from V and 3 bases from J, with 19 bases in between. The CDR3 is made up of 16 amino acids.

CDR3 protein: CASSQGRTGSTEAFF. The CDR3 DNA sequence: TGTGCCAGCAGCCAAGGGCGGACAGGGAGCACTGAAGCTTTCTTT. V is TRBV4-2 and J is TRBJ1-1; 8 positions match TRBD1. Germline lookup yields CDR1 LGHNA and CDR2 YNFKEQ. The CDR3 is 15 amino acids. The V gene end was trimmed by 1 base and the J gene end by 4 bases; junction bases not matched to a gene: 5.

The V call is TRBV28, the J call TRBJ1-1; D not certain. Germline-derived CDR1 and CDR2 are MDHEN and SYDVKM. V was clipped by 8 bases and J by 1 base, with 8 bases between them. This CDR3 is 12 amino acids long. CDR3 amino acids: CASGVSNTEAFF. Here the CDR3 DNA reads TGTGCCAGCGGCGTTTCGAACACTGAAGCTTTCTTT.

V gene TRBV2 combines with J gene TRBJ2-3, with 10 bases lining up with TRBD2. This CDR3 is 15 amino acids long. Trimming at V came to 3 bases and at J to 3 bases, leaving 3 bases not matched to a gene. CDR1 and CDR2 from the germline V gene are SNHLY and FYNNEI. DNA of the CDR3: TGTGCCAGCAGTGATCGGACTAGCGGTACAGATACGCAGTATTTT. This encodes CASSDRTSGTDTQYF.

This clone occurred once. The genes are TRBV10-3 and TRBJ2-5, with TRBD1 identical over 9 bases. The DNA end is more similar to TRBJ2-7, so the J call may be wrong. The CDR3 contains 14 residues. CDR1 is ENHRY and CDR2 is SYGVKD in the germline V gene. The CDR3 loop is CAISTGTGRYEQYF. As DNA, the CDR3 is TGTGCCATCAGCACCGGGACAGGGAGATACGAGCAGTACTTC.

The V gene is TRBV6-6, the J gene TRBJ1-4; D is uncertain. V lost 6 bases to trimming and J lost 8 bases, with 19 bases between them. CDR1 is MNHNY, CDR2 SVGAGI, per germline (reference sequence). The CDR3 spans 15 residues. In nucleotides, the CDR3 is TGTGCCAGCAGCCCCCCGGGAGGCCCGGGAGAAAAACTGTTTTTT. Its protein product is CASSPPGGPGEKLFF.

This clone was recorded once. The rearrangement joins TRBV10-1 to TRBJ1-2; D is perhaps TRBD1 (6 bases). This CDR3 contains 14 residues. Germline loops: CDR1 WNHNN, CDR2 SYGVQD (reference sequence). V was shortened by 0 bases and J by 8 bases, with 13 bases between the two germline ends. CDR3 region: CASSESTGGKGYTF. CDR3 nucleotides: TGCGCCAGCAGTGAGTCGACCGGGGGCAAAGGCTACACCTTC.